This TCR beta chain was identified in a study of cytomegalovirus exposure and HLA in healthy donors. General study results and limits: Evidence from a later analysis indicated that most CMV-associated TCR beta chains looked HLA-restricted. Associated with HLA alleles at 0.05 false discovery rate in a later analysis were over 15,000 TCR beta sequences.

This CDR3 is 15 amino acids long. Germline V gene lookup returns CDR1 SGHRS and CDR2 YFSETQ. V was shortened by 0 bases and J by 2 bases, with 10 bases between the two germline ends. Regarding this clone: Its antigen is unidentified.

With 60 Vbeta and 13 Jbeta primers, the PCR was carried out. Sequenced by immunoSEQ multiplex PCR; TCRdb stores in-frame clones only, minus some. The profile shows under 200,000 clones, 75% of them singletons. This sequence was found in a woman aged 40 to 50 in good health and CMV-seropositive. The V and J genes are TRBV5-1 and TRBJ2-3; D possibly corresponds to TRBD2 (6 bases). Sequencing input: PBMCs. The CDR3 is CASSLAGGYTDTQYF. The DNA of the CDR3 is TGCGCCAGCAGCTTGGCTGGAGGGTACACAGATACGCAGTATTTT.